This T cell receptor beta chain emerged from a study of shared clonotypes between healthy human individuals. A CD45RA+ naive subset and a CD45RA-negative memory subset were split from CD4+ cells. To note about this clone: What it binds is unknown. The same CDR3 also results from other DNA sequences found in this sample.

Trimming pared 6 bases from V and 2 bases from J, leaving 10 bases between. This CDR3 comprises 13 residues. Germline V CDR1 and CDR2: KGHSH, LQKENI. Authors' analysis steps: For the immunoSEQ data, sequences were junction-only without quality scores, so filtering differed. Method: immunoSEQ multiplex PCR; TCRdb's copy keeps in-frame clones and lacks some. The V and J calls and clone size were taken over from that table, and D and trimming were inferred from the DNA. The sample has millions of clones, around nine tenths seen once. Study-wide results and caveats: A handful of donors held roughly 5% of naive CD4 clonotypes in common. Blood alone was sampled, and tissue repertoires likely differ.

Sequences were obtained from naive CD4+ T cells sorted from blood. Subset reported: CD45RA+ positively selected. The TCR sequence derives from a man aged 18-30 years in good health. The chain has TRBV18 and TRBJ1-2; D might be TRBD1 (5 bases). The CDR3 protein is CASSPDTNYGYTF. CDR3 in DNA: TGTGCCAGCTCCCCGGACACCAACTATGGCTACACCTTC.